This entry is about one T cell receptor beta chain. Its antigen is unknown. CDR1 SGHTA and CDR2 FQGNSA come from the germline V gene. There are 15 residues in the CDR3. The junction had 2 bases not matched to a gene; V was cut back by 3 bases and J by 4 bases. The sample is drawn from a study of beta chain features in type 1 diabetes. At the level of the study: Cells sorted and examined across all samples totaled roughly 98 million.

General study results and limits: Fewer junction insertions and more nucleotide deletions appeared in type 1 diabetes patients. Across all four CD4+ subsets, people with type 1 diabetes showed modestly shorter TCRB CDR3s. The study found that naive, central memory and Treg TCRB repertoires appeared more similar in patients than in healthy donors. In patients and controls equally, PCR might favor templates that are shorter.

Every isolated RNA sample was fully reverse transcribed, so sequencing captured expressed TCRB transcripts. Only in-frame clones appear in the TCRdb table, and some are missing; sequencing was by immunoSEQ multiplex PCR. Of about 700,000 clones listed, around an eighth were seen once; the top ten hold less than 0.025%. Sample: naive CD4+ T cells from blood. V gene TRBV7-2 combines with J gene TRBJ2-1, with TRBD2 matching over 11 bases. This receptor was identified in a man aged 18 to 30 with type 1 diabetes. The CDR3 loop reads CASSLTSGEYNEQFF. CDR3 in DNA: TGTGCCAGCAGCTTGACTAGCGGGGAATACAATGAGCAGTTCTTC.